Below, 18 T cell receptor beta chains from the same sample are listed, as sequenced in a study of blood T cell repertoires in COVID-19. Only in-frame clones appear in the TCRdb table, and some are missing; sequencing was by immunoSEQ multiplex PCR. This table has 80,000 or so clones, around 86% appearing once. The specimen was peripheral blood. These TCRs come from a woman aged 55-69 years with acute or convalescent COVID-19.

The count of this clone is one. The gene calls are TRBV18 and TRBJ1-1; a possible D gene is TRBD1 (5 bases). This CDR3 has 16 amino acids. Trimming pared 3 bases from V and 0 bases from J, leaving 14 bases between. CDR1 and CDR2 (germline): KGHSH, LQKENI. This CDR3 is CASSPGLQEMNTEAFF. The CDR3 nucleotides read TGTGCCAGCTCACCCGGCCTACAGGAGATGAACACTGAAGCTTTCTTT.

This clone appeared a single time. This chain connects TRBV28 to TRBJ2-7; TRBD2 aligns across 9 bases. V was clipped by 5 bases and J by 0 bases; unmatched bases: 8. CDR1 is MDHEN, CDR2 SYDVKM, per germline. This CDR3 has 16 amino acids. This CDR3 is CASSPYSGGSSYEQYF. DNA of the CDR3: TGTGCCAGCAGTCCCTACAGCGGGGGGAGCTCCTACGAGCAGTACTTC.

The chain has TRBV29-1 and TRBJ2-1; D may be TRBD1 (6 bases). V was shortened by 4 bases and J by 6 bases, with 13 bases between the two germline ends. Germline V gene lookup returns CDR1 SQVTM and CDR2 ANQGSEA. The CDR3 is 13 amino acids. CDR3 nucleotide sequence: TGCAGCGTTGTGGGGGCCAGGGCCAATGAGCAGTTCTTC. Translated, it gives CSVVGARANEQFF.

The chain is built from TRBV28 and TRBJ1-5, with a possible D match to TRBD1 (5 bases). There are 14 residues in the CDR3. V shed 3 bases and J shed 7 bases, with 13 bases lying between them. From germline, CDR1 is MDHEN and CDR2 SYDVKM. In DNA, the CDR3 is TGTGCCAGCAGTTTTGGGGGAGGTCTGCAGCCCCAGCATTTT. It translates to CASSFGGGLQPQHF.

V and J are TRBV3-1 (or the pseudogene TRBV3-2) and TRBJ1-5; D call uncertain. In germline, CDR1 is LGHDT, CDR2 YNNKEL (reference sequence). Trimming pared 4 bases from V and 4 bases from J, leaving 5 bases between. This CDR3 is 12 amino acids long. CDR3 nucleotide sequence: TGTGCCAGCAGCCTTTCGAATCAGCCCCAGCATTTT. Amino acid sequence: CASSLSNQPQHF.

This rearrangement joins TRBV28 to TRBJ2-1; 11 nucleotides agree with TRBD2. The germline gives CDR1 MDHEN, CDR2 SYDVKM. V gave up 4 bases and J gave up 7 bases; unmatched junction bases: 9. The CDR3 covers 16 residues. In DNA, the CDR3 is TGTGCCAGCAGTTGGGACGGGACTAGCGGCGGGAATGAGCAGTTCTTC. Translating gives CASSWDGTSGGNEQFF.

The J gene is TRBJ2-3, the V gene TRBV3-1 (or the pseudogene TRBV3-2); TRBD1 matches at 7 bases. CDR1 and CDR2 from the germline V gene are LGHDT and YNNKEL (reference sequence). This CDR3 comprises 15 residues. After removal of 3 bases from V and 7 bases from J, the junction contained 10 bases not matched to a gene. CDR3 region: CASSHGQAQGYTQYF. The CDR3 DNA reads TGTGCCAGCAGCCATGGACAGGCGCAAGGTTATACGCAGTATTTT.

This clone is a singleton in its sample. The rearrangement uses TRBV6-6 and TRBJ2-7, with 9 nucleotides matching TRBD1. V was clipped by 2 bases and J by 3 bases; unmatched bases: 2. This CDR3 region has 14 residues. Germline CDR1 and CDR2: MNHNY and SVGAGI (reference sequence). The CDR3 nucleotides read TGTGCCAGCAGTTACGAGACAGGGGGCTACGAGCAGTACTTC. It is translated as CASSYETGGYEQYF.

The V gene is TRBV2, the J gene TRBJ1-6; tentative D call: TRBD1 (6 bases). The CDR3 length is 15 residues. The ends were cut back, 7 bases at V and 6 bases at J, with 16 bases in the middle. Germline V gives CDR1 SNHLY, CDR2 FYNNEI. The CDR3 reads CASKDRSDFNSPLHF. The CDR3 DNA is TGTGCCAGCAAGGACAGAAGCGACTTTAATTCACCCCTCCACTTT.

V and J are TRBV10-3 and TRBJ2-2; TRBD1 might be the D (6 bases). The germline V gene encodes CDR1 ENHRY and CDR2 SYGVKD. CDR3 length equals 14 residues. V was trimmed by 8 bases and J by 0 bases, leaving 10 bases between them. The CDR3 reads CAIGQGPNTGELFF. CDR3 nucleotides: TGTGCCATCGGTCAGGGGCCGAACACCGGGGAGCTGTTTTTT.

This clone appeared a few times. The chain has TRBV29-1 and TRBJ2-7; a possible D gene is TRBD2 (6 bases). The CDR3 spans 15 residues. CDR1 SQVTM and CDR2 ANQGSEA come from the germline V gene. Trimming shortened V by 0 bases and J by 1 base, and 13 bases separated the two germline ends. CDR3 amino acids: CSVEDQAGTSYEQYF. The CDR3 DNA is TGCAGCGTTGAAGATCAGGCAGGGACTTCCTACGAGCAGTACTTC.

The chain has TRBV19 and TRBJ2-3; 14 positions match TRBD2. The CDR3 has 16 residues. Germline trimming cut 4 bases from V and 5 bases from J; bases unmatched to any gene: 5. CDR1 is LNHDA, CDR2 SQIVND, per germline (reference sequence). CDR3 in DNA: TGTGCCAGTAGTAGGGGACTAGCGGGAGTTGGAGATACGCAGTATTTT. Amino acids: CASSRGLAGVGDTQYF.

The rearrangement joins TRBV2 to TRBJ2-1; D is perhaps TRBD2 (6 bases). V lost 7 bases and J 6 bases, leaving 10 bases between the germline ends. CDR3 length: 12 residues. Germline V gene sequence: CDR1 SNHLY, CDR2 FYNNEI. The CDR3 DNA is TGTGCCAGCAAGGGACTTTCCAATGAGCAGTTCTTC. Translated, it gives CASKGLSNEQFF.

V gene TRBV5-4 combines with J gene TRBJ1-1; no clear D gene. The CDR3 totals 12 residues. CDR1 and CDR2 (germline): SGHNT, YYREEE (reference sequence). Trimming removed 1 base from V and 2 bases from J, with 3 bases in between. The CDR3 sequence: CASSLSNTEAFF. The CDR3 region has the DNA TGTGCCAGCAGCTTGTCTAACACTGAAGCTTTCTTT.

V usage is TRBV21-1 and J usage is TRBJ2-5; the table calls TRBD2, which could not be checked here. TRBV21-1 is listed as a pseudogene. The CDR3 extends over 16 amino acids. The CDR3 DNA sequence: TGTGCCAGCACCCCCACTCGTGATAGAGACCAAGAGACCCAGTACTTC. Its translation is CASTPTRDRDQETQYF.

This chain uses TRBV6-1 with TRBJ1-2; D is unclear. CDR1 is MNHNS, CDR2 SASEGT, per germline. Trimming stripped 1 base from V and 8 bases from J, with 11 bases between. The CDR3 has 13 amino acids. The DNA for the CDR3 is TGTGCCAGCAGTGAAGGGACTAGTCGCGGCTACACCTTC. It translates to CASSEGTSRGYTF.

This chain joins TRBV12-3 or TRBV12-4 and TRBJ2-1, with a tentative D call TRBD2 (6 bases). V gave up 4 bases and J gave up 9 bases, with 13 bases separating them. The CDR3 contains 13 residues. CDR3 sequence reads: CASSWDSSSEQFF. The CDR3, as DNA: TGTGCCAGCAGTTGGGACTCCAGTAGTGAGCAGTTCTTC.

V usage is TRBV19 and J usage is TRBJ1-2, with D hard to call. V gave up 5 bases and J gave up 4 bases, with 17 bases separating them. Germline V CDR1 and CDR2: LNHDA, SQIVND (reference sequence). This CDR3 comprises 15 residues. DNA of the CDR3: TGTGCCAGTAGTCCTTCGGACGGGAACCTCTATGGCTACACCTTC. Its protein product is CASSPSDGNLYGYTF.